These T cell receptor beta chains were read from a single sample in a study of T-cell reconstitution after alpha-beta-depleted transplantation in children. TCRdb redid the calling of the PCR reads with MiXCR, one entry per CDR3 protein. The data contain about 110,000 distinct CDR3 sequences, about 6% of them seen just once; the ten biggest clones take up less than 30%. The sequences come from PBMCs, mostly from graft donor cells, collected 360 days after TCRalphabeta/CD19-depleted stem cell transplant. These receptors were obtained from a male patient between 2 and 9 years old who had a stem cell transplant for acute lymphoblastic leukemia, so the T cells may come from the graft donor. Both conserved end residues are part of each CDR3. A D gene is named only where the DNA matches it firmly. Clone size, where shown, is once, few, many, or a class for clones that have expanded.

D: TRBD1
size: many
V: TRBV6-5
J: TRBJ2-1
DNA: TGTGCCAGCAGTTCCCGGACAGGGAGGAATGAGCAGTTCTTC
CDR3: CASSSRTGRNEQFF

D: .
size: few
V: TRBV18
J: TRBJ2-3
DNA: TGTGCCAGCTCACCACCCAACAGGGGCACAGATACGCAGTATTTT
CDR3: CASSPPNRGTDTQYF

D: .
size: many
V: TRBV7-4
J: TRBJ1-2
DNA: TGTGCCAGCAGCTTACCTGGCTACACCTTC
CDR3: CASSLPGYTF

D: TRBD2
size: few
V: TRBV6-2/TRBV6-3
J: TRBJ2-5
DNA: TGTGCCAGCAGTTACAGCGGGAGGTACCAAGAGACCCAGTACTTC
CDR3: CASSYSGRYQETQYF

D: .
size: many
V: TRBV7-9
J: TRBJ2-1
DNA: TGTGCCAGCAGCTTGGGCTCATACAATGAGCAGTTCTTC
CDR3: CASSLGSYNEQFF

D: .
size: many
V: TRBV29-1
J: TRBJ2-1
DNA: TGCAGCGTTGAAGGCAATGAGCAGTTCTTC
CDR3: CSVEGNEQFF

D: TRBD2
size: .
V: TRBV19
J: TRBJ2-3
DNA: TGTGCCAGTAGGCAGGAGTGGAGGCTAGCGGCGAGTACAGATACGCAGTATTTT
CDR3: CASRQEWRLAASTDTQYF

D: .
size: .
V: TRBV3-1
J: TRBJ1-1
DNA: TGTGCCAGCAGCCAAGATCCAGACACTGAAGCTTTCTTT
CDR3: CASSQDPDTEAFF

D: TRBD1
size: many
V: TRBV4-2
J: TRBJ1-5
DNA: TGTGCCAGCAGCCAAGAGACAGGGACTAGCAATCAGCCCCAGCATTTT
CDR3: CASSQETGTSNQPQHF

D: TRBD1
size: many
V: TRBV5-1
J: TRBJ2-7
DNA: TGCGCCAGCAGCTGGCGACAGGGGGCCTCCCCCTACGAGCAGTACTTC
CDR3: CASSWRQGASPYEQYF

D: TRBD2
size: many
V: TRBV6-5
J: TRBJ2-3
DNA: TGTGCCAGCAGTTTACCCGCGGGGGGAGGTGATACGCAGTATTTT
CDR3: CASSLPAGGGDTQYF

D: TRBD1
size: .
V: TRBV29-1
J: TRBJ1-5
DNA: TGCAGCGTTGCGGGACAGGGCCTCCATCAGCCCCAGCATTTT
CDR3: CSVAGQGLHQPQHF

D: .
size: many
V: TRBV2
J: TRBJ2-3
DNA: TGTGCCAGCAAGGTACACACAGATACGCAGTATTTT
CDR3: CASKVHTDTQYF

D: .
size: many
V: TRBV5-1
J: TRBJ2-7
DNA: TGCGCCAGCAGCTTGGAAAGCAGGGGATTTCCCTACGAGCAGTACTTC
CDR3: CASSLESRGFPYEQYF

D: TRBD2
size: many
V: TRBV6-1
J: TRBJ2-5
DNA: TGTGCCAGCAACTCCCTAGCGGGGGGGTACCAAGAGACCCAGTACTTC
CDR3: CASNSLAGGYQETQYF

D: .
size: few
V: TRBV6-6
J: TRBJ2-2
DNA: TGTGCCAGCACAGGGTACACCGGGGAGCTGTTTTTT
CDR3: CASTGYTGELFF

D: .
size: many
V: TRBV7-2
J: TRBJ1-3
DNA: TGTGCCAGCAGCTTCTCGGACAGCTCTGGAAACACCATATATTTT
CDR3: CASSFSDSSGNTIYF

D: .
size: .
V: TRBV5-1
J: TRBJ1-4
DNA: TGCGCCAGCAGCCATACAGGCGTTCTTGAGGAAAAACTGTTTTTT
CDR3: CASSHTGVLEEKLFF

D: .
size: many
V: TRBV28
J: TRBJ2-2
DNA: TGTGCCAGCAGTCCCGACCGACGTTGGTTTCAGGAGCTGTTTTTT
CDR3: CASSPDRRWFQELFF

D: .
size: few
V: TRBV30
J: TRBJ2-1
DNA: TGTGCCTGGAGTACAGCGTACAATGAGCAGTTCTTC
CDR3: CAWSTAYNEQFF

D: TRBD2
size: many
V: TRBV6-1
J: TRBJ2-7
DNA: TGTGCCAGCAGTCTCGGACTAGCGGGACCCTACGAGCAGTACTTC
CDR3: CASSLGLAGPYEQYF

D: .
size: many
V: TRBV28
J: TRBJ2-2
DNA: TGTGCCAGCAGTTTGTACGGACCCGGGGAGCTGTTTTTT
CDR3: CASSLYGPGELFF

D: .
size: few
V: TRBV5-1
J: TRBJ2-4
DNA: TGCGCCAGCAGGGGCAGGGGTGGAGGAGACATTCAGTACTTC
CDR3: CASRGRGGGDIQYF

D: .
size: many
V: TRBV25-1
J: TRBJ2-1
DNA: TGTGCCAGCAGTGAATGGGGGCGCCGGGACAATGAGCAGTTCTTC
CDR3: CASSEWGRRDNEQFF

D: .
size: few
V: TRBV4-1
J: TRBJ1-1
DNA: TGCGCCAGCAGCCATCTCAGACCGGAGAACACTGAAGCTTTCTTT
CDR3: CASSHLRPENTEAFF

D: TRBD1
size: many
V: TRBV9
J: TRBJ1-1
DNA: TGTGCCAGCAGCGTACAGGGGGCCACTGAAGCTTTCTTT
CDR3: CASSVQGATEAFF

D: .
size: many
V: TRBV7-9
J: TRBJ2-5
DNA: TGTGCCAGCAGCTTAGGACAGGCAAAGACCCAGTACTTC
CDR3: CASSLGQAKTQYF

D: TRBD1
size: many
V: TRBV9
J: TRBJ1-1
DNA: TGTGCCAGCAGCGTAGAAGGAGGGGGCAGCGTGGTGAACACTGAAGCTTTCTTT
CDR3: CASSVEGGGSVVNTEAFF

D: TRBD1
size: many
V: TRBV5-1
J: TRBJ1-2
DNA: TGCGCCAGCAGCCTGAACCCCGGGACAGCTAACTATGGCTACACCTTC
CDR3: CASSLNPGTANYGYTF

D: TRBD2
size: many
V: TRBV9
J: TRBJ2-1
DNA: TGTGCCAGCAGTGCGGGGGGGAAGAATGAGCAGTTCTTC
CDR3: CASSAGGKNEQFF

D: TRBD2
size: few
V: TRBV4-3
J: TRBJ2-5
DNA: TGCGCCAGCAGCCATGGGACTAGCGGGAGAGAGACCCAGTACTTC
CDR3: CASSHGTSGRETQYF

D: .
size: many
V: TRBV20-1
J: TRBJ1-5
DNA: TGCAGTGCTGGAAGAGAGCCCCAGCATTTT
CDR3: CSAGREPQHF

D: .
size: many
V: TRBV15
J: TRBJ2-4
DNA: TGTGCCACCAGCAGACCAAGAGGGTCTGCGTATCAGTACTTC
CDR3: CATSRPRGSAYQYF

D: TRBD1
size: many
V: TRBV5-1
J: TRBJ2-7
DNA: TGCGCCAGCAGCTTCGGGACAGGGAGGAAAGGCGAGCAGTACTTC
CDR3: CASSFGTGRKGEQYF

D: .
size: many
V: TRBV20-1
J: TRBJ2-7
DNA: TGCAGTGCTCCACTGTATTCAGGACGCGAGCAGTACTTC
CDR3: CSAPLYSGREQYF

D: TRBD1
size: many
V: TRBV13
J: TRBJ2-7
DNA: TGTGCCAGCAGCCTAAGACAGGGGGCGGACGAGCAGTACTTC
CDR3: CASSLRQGADEQYF

D: .
size: .
V: TRBV20-1
J: TRBJ2-5
DNA: TGCAGTGCTAGAGCCTCGGAGACCCAGTACTTC
CDR3: CSARASETQYF

D: TRBD2
size: many
V: TRBV4-2
J: TRBJ2-2
DNA: TGTGCCAGCAGCCCACGGACTAGCCACGGGGAGCTGTTTTTT
CDR3: CASSPRTSHGELFF

D: .
size: many
V: TRBV12-3/TRBV12-4
J: TRBJ1-6
DNA: TGTGCCAGCAGCATCAGGGGAGGTAATTCACCCCTCCACTTT
CDR3: CASSIRGGNSPLHF